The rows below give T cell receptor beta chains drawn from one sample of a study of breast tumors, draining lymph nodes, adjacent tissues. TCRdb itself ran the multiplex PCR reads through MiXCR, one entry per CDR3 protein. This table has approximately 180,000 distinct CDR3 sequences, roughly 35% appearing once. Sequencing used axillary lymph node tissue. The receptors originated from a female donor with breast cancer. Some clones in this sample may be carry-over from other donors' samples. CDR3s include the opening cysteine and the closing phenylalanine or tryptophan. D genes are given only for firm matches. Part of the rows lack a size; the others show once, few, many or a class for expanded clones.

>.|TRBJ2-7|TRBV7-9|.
CASSFYICSADSDRSGNEQYF
.
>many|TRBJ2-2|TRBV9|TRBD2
CASSAPGGGDTGELFF
TGTGCCAGCAGCGCCCCGGGGGGAGGGGACACCGGGGAGCTGTTTTTT
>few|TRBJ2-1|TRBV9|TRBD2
CASSVGSTSGRGHNEQFF
TGTGCCAGCAGCGTAGGGTCGACTAGCGGGAGAGGGCACAATGAGCAGTTCTTC
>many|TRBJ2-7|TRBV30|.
CAWSSRHEQYF
TGTGCCTGGAGTTCCAGACACGAGCAGTACTTC
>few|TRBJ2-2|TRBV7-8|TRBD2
CASSLQGTSGIGELFF
TGTGCCAGCAGCTTGCAGGGGACTAGCGGGATCGGGGAGCTGTTTTTT
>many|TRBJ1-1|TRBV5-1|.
CASTRQENTEAFF
TGCGCCAGCACCCGACAGGAGAACACTGAAGCTTTCTTT
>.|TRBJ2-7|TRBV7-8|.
CASSSDLGNEQYF
TGTGCCAGCAGCTCAGACCTAGGGAACGAGCAGTACTTC
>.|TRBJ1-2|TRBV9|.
CASSVEGRNSIYGYTF
TGTGCCAGCAGCGTAGAGGGAAGGAACAGTATCTATGGCTACACCTTC
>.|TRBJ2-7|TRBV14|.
CASSQGLSSYEQYF
TGTGCCAGCAGCCAAGGCCTGAGCTCCTACGAGCAGTACTTC
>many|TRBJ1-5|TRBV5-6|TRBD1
CASSLTGGSQPQHF
TGTGCCAGCAGTCTTACAGGGGGCAGTCAGCCCCAGCATTTT
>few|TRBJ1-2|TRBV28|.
CASSSTREYYGYTF
TGTGCCAGCAGTTCCACTAGGGAGTACTATGGCTACACCTTC
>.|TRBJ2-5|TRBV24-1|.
CATSGLDQETQYF
TGTGCCACCAGTGGTTTAGACCAAGAGACCCAGTACTTC
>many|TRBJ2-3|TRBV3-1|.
CASSQDPYRVKADTQYF
TGTGCCAGCAGCCAAGATCCCTACAGGGTAAAGGCAGATACGCAGTATTTT
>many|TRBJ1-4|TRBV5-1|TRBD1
CASSPGQGRSEKLFF
TGCGCCAGCAGTCCGGGACAGGGTCGGAGTGAAAAACTGTTTTTT
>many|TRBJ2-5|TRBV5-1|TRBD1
CASSRTGGRKTQYF
TGCGCCAGCAGTAGGACAGGGGGCCGGAAGACCCAGTACTTC
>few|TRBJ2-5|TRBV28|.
CASSLSQTVQETQYF
TGTGCCAGCAGTCTCAGTCAGACGGTACAAGAGACCCAGTACTTC
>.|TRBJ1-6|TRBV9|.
CASSVAGGTRSPLHF
TGTGCCAGCAGCGTAGCTGGGGGGACTCGTTCACCCCTCCACTTT
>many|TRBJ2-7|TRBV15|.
CATSRDRGRQYF
TGTGCCACCAGCAGAGATCGGGGACGGCAGTACTTC
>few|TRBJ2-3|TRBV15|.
CATSRGGTDTQYF
TGTGCCACCAGCAGAGGAGGGACAGATACGCAGTATTTT
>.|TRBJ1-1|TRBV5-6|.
CASSLDGLNTEAFF
TGTGCCAGCAGCTTAGACGGATTGAACACTGAAGCTTTCTTT
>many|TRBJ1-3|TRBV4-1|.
CASSSRHTRLYF
TGCGCCAGCAGCAGCAGGCACACCCGGTTATATTTT
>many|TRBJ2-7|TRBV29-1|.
CSVEGQSSYEQYF
TGCAGCGTTGAAGGGCAGAGCTCCTACGAGCAGTACTTC
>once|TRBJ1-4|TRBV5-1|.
CASSLVPARTDTQGINEKLFF
TGCGCCAGCAGCTTGGTGCCAGCTCGCACAGATACGCAGGGGATAAATGAAAAACTGTTTTTT
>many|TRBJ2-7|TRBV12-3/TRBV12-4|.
CASSLKRHDAEQYF
TGTGCCAGCAGTTTGAAAAGACATGATGCCGAGCAGTACTTC
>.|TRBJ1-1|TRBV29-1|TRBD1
CSGWTGGPPDSEAFF
TGCAGCGGCTGGACAGGGGGCCCTCCCGACTCTGAAGCTTTCTTT
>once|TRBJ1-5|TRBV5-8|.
CASSTGPWGRQPQHF
TGTGCCAGCAGCACCGGACCTTGGGGGAGGCAGCCCCAGCATTTT
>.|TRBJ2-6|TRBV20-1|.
CSAFGGSSGASVLTF
TGCAGTGCTTTCGGCGGAAGCTCTGGGGCCAGCGTCCTGACCTTC